Only a few counts were recorded for the clone carrying this T cell receptor beta chain. Antigen specificity is unknown. The entry originates in a study of response to subunit inactivated influenza vaccine. Whole-study results and caveats: It was the authors' suggestion that each seasonal influenza vaccination recruits few new T cells.

TCRdb analysed the RT-PCR reads with MiXCR anew, one entry per CDR3 protein. The repertoire holds hundreds of thousands of distinct CDR3 sequences, with 14% as singletons. The sequence derives from a man between 45 and 60 years old who received an inactivated influenza vaccine. Specimen: PBMCs from blood, collected 14 to 15 days before vaccination.

CDR3 in DNA: TGTGCCAGTAGTACCGACCGGGTGACCCACAATGAGCAGTTCTTC. Translating gives CASSTDRVTHNEQFF. The chain combines TRBV19 with TRBJ2-1, with D unresolved. Germline values: CDR1 LNHDA, CDR2 SQIVND (reference sequence). Deletions cut 4 bases from V and 5 bases from J, with 15 bases between. The CDR3 spans 15 residues.